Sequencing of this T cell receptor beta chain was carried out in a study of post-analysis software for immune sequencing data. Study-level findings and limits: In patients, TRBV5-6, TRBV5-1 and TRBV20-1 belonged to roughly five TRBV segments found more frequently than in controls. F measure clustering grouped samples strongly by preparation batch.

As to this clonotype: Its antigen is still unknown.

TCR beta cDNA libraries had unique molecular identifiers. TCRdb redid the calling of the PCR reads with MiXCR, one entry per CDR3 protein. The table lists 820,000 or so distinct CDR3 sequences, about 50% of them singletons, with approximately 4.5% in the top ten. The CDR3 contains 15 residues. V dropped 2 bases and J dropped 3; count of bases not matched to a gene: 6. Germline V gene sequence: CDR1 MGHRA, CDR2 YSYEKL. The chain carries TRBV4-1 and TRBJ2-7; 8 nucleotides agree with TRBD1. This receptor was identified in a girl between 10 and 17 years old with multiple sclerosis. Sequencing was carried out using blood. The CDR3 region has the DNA TGCGCCAGCAGCCAACAGTCACAGGGGGGCTACGAGCAGTACTTC. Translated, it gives CASSQQSQGGYEQYF.